These 28 T cell receptor beta chains came from one sample sequenced in a study of T cells in Graves' hyperthyroidism and ophthalmopathy. From RNA transcripts, TCR beta CDR3 regions were amplified. Researchers ran a first-round RT-PCR on the TCR CDR3 using the HTBI primer set. One entry per CDR3 protein results from TCRdb running MiXCR on the multiplex PCR reads. The sample consists of about 570,000 distinct CDR3 sequences, 46% of them appearing once. Sequencing was carried out using peripheral blood or thyroid tissue (not recorded which). All receptors come from an adult woman with Graves' disease, either hyperthyroidism or ophthalmopathy (not recorded which).

This chain joins TRBV5-1 and TRBJ1-2; D unresolved. V was clipped by 3 bases and J by 5 bases, with 14 bases between them. CDR3 length: 14 residues. Germline CDR1 is SGHRS and CDR2 is YFSETQ. DNA for the CDR3: TGCGCCAGCAGCTCGGAGAGGGTGGGTTATGGCTACACCTTC. Translating it yields CASSSERVGYGYTF.

V and J are TRBV7-9 and TRBJ1-4; tentatively, D is TRBD1 (6 bases). In germline, CDR1 is SEHNR, CDR2 FQNEAQ (reference sequence). The CDR3 has 15 amino acids. The germline V and J ends were trimmed by 5 bases and 10 bases, with 20 bases remaining between them. CDR3 protein: CASSATGMGSGKLFF. CDR3 DNA: TGTGCCAGCAGCGCCACAGGGATGGGTTCTGGAAAACTGTTTTTT.

This clonotype was observed many times. This rearrangement joins TRBV6-6 to TRBJ2-2; TRBD1 might be the D (6 bases). Germline V gene data show CDR1 as MNHNY and CDR2 as SVGAGI (reference sequence). The V end lost 10 bases, the J end lost 0 bases, and 12 bases lay between the germline ends. This CDR3 is built from 14 residues. The CDR3 DNA is TGTGCCATCGGACAGACCGCGAACACCGGGGAGCTGTTTTTT. Translated: CAIGQTANTGELFF.

This rearrangement joins TRBV24-1 to TRBJ2-5; 7 bases map to TRBD2. The junction had 14 bases not matched to a gene; V was cut back by 6 bases and J by 5 bases. Germline lookup yields CDR1 KGHDR and CDR2 SFDVKD. The length of the CDR3 is 16 residues. The CDR3 bases are TGTGCCACCAGTCCCCGTGGGAGGGACTTTTCTGAGACCCAGTACTTC. Protein sequence: CATSPRGRDFSETQYF.

This chain links TRBV20-1 with TRBJ2-5; 7 nucleotides agree with TRBD1. J was trimmed by 9 bases and V by 5 bases; bases with no gene match: 18. CDR3 length: 15 residues. CDR1 and CDR2 from the germline V gene are DFQATT and SNEGSKA (reference sequence). CDR3: CSAYDRVKGNQPQYF. DNA for the CDR3: TGCAGTGCTTACGACAGGGTAAAGGGGAATCAGCCCCAGTACTTC.

The chain combines TRBV6-1 with TRBJ1-2; 8 nucleotides match TRBD1. This CDR3 is 13 amino acids long. Germline CDR1 and CDR2: MNHNS and SASEGT. Trimming at V came to 7 bases and at J to 8 bases, leaving 9 bases not matched to a gene. CDR3 loop: CASTHDRGGGYTF. CDR3 sequence (DNA): TGTGCCAGCACCCACGACAGGGGAGGGGGCTACACCTTC.

The chain combines TRBV7-8 with TRBJ2-5; D not certain. Per germline, CDR1 SGHVS and CDR2 FQNEAQ. This CDR3 has 13 residues. Deletions cut 1 base from V and 5 bases from J, with 8 bases between. The CDR3 nucleotides are TGTGCCAGCAGCTTAGTTAGTTGGGAGACCCAGTACTTC. It is translated as CASSLVSWETQYF.

Many counts were recorded for this clonotype. V usage is TRBV5-1 and J usage is TRBJ1-2, with D tentatively TRBD1 (5 bases). CDR1 is SGHRS and CDR2 is YFSETQ in the germline V gene. V lost 1 base, J lost 1 base, and 11 bases lay in between. CDR3 length equals 15 residues. The CDR3 protein is CASSLSGGLNYGYTF. The CDR3, as DNA: TGCGCCAGCAGCTTGTCGGGGGGACTTAACTATGGCTACACCTTC. Full variable domain (missing parts from reference TRBV5-1 and TRBJ1-2): KAGVTQTPRYLIKTRGQQVTLSCSPISGHRSVSWYQQTPGQGLQFLFEYFSETQRNKGNFPGRFSGRQFSNSRSEMNVSTLELGDSALYLCASSLSGGLNYGYTFGSGTRLTVV.

V and J are TRBV9 and TRBJ2-5; either TRBD1 or TRBD2 may fit D (6 bases each). The ends were cut back, 0 bases at V and 5 bases at J, with 11 bases in the middle. CDR3 length equals 14 residues. CDR1 is SGDLS, CDR2 YYNGEE, per germline. The CDR3 here is CASSVEGGLETQYF. The CDR3 coding sequence is TGTGCCAGCAGCGTAGAGGGGGGACTGGAGACCCAGTACTTC.

This clonotype was picked up many times. The chain employs TRBV19 and TRBJ2-7; tentative D call: TRBD2 (6 bases). The CDR3 is 14 amino acids. Germline V gives CDR1 LNHDA, CDR2 SQIVND (reference sequence). Trimming shortened V by 5 bases and J by 1 base, and 12 bases separated the two germline ends. CDR3 residues: CASSPAGWSYEQYF. Written as DNA, the CDR3 is TGTGCCAGTAGTCCGGCGGGATGGTCCTACGAGCAGTACTTC.

V is TRBV10-3 and J is TRBJ2-7; 7 bases align to TRBD2. The V segment lost 3 bases and the J segment 5 bases; nucleotides outside the gene matches: 10. CDR1 is ENHRY, CDR2 SYGVKD, per germline. The CDR3 runs 15 residues. CDR3 bases: TGTGCCATCAGTGATTCTGCGGGAGTCTTTCACGAGCAGTACTTC. Translating gives CAISDSAGVFHEQYF.

The gene calls are TRBV29-1 and TRBJ2-2, with 10 bases that match TRBD2. Losses at the gene ends were 5 bases for V and 6 bases for J; bases not matched to a gene: 12. Looked up from germline, CDR1 is SQVTM and CDR2 is ANQGSEA. The CDR3 sequence is 16 residues long. The CDR3 sequence is CSVSTRTSGSPGELFF. The CDR3 DNA sequence: TGCAGCGTTTCTACCAGGACTAGCGGTAGCCCCGGGGAGCTGTTTTTT.

This clonotype was detected only a few times. This rearrangement joins TRBV7-9 to TRBJ2-7; D gene ambiguous. The CDR3 spans 12 residues. The V and J ends lost 4 bases and 8 bases respectively, with 12 bases between them. Looked up from germline, CDR1 is SEHNR and CDR2 is FQNEAQ (reference sequence). The CDR3 region is CASSSSTSQQYF. The CDR3 region has the DNA TGTGCCAGCAGCTCCAGCACGTCCCAGCAGTACTTC. Using reference TRBV7-9 and TRBJ2-7 for the parts outside the CDR3, the full variable domain is DTGVSQNPRHKITKRGQNVTFRCDPISEHNRLYWYRQTLGQGPEFLTYFQNEAQLEKSRLLSDRFSAERPKGSFSTLEIQRTEQGDSAMYLCASSSSTSQQYFGPGTRLTVT.

The V and J genes are TRBV5-1 and TRBJ2-3, with no clear D. The germline V gene encodes CDR1 SGHRS and CDR2 YFSETQ. The germline V and J ends were trimmed by 2 bases and 6 bases, with 13 bases remaining between them. The CDR3 sequence is 14 residues long. The CDR3 reads CASSFGPSLDTQYF. In DNA, the CDR3 is TGCGCCAGCAGCTTCGGGCCCTCGTTGGATACGCAGTATTTT. The variable domain in full, with the rest retrieved from reference TRBV5-1 and TRBJ2-3, is KAGVTQTPRYLIKTRGQQVTLSCSPISGHRSVSWYQQTPGQGLQFLFEYFSETQRNKGNFPGRFSGRQFSNSRSEMNVSTLELGDSALYLCASSFGPSLDTQYFGPGTRLTVL.

Many counts were recorded for this clonotype. The chain uses TRBV2 and TRBJ2-5; 8 nucleotides align to TRBD2. Trimming cost V 7 bases and J 1 base; bases outside gene matches: 8. This CDR3 region has 15 residues. CDR1 and CDR2 from the germline V gene are SNHLY and FYNNEI. The CDR3 sequence: CASMRGVVGQETQYF. CDR3 nucleotides: TGTGCCAGCATGCGGGGGGTGGTCGGCCAAGAGACCCAGTACTTC.

CDR3 bases: TGCAGTGCTAGTGAGGGGTGGATACCTACGCAGTATTTT. Its protein is CSASEGWIPTQYF. The chain is built from TRBV20-1 and TRBJ2-3; D assignment may be TRBD1 or TRBD2 (5 bases each). The CDR3 covers 13 residues. The V end lost 3 bases, the J end lost 8 bases, and 15 bases lay between the germline ends. Germline loops: CDR1 DFQATT, CDR2 SNEGSKA (reference sequence).

The V and J genes are TRBV7-2 and TRBJ2-5, with D maybe TRBD1 (6 bases). V lost 4 bases and J 7 bases, leaving 16 bases between the germline ends. There are 14 residues in the CDR3. Germline values: CDR1 SGHTA, CDR2 FQGNSA. CDR3 residues: CASSSRQAHLTQYF. The DNA for the CDR3 is TGTGCCAGCAGCTCGCGACAGGCCCACCTGACCCAGTACTTC.

The chain has TRBV4-1 and TRBJ1-5; no clear D gene. Germline V gene data show CDR1 as MGHRA and CDR2 as YSYEKL. This CDR3 contains 14 residues. The ends were cut back, 0 bases at V and 7 bases at J, with 10 bases in the middle. CDR3 region: CASSQEGQSQPQHF. CDR3 DNA sequence: TGCGCCAGCAGCCAAGAAGGCCAATCCCAGCCCCAGCATTTT.

This clonotype has a count of ten or more. The chain recombines TRBV15 with TRBJ2-5; a weak D match, TRBD1 (6 bases). Trimming shortened V by 0 bases and J by 1 base, and 6 bases separated the two germline ends. There are 14 residues in the CDR3. From germline, CDR1 is LNHNV and CDR2 YYDKDF (reference sequence). The CDR3 sequence: CATSRDRGQETQYF. The CDR3 DNA follows: TGTGCCACCAGCAGAGACAGGGGCCAAGAGACCCAGTACTTC.

The chain links TRBV20-1 to TRBJ1-4; possible D gene TRBD1, 5 bases. Trimming pared 0 bases from V and 5 bases from J, leaving 10 bases between. The CDR3 extends over 14 amino acids. Germline CDR1 reads DFQATT; CDR2 reads SNEGSKA (reference sequence). CDR3 DNA: TGCAGTGCTAGAGACCGGGGGAACAATGAAAAACTGTTTTTT. This codes for CSARDRGNNEKLFF.

This clonotype appeared a few times. The rearrangement joins TRBV10-3 to TRBJ2-3, with D unresolved. V lost 8 bases, J lost 4 bases, and 13 bases lay in between. This CDR3 is 13 amino acids long. The germline gives CDR1 ENHRY, CDR2 SYGVKD. In DNA, the CDR3 is TGTGCCATCCAAACTGGACGTGCAGATACGCAGTATTTT. Encoded protein: CAIQTGRADTQYF.

The chain recombines TRBV19 with TRBJ1-5; D remains unclear. Looked up from germline, CDR1 is LNHDA and CDR2 is SQIVND (reference sequence). This CDR3 contains 15 residues. V was shortened by 0 bases and J by 5 bases, with 11 bases between the two germline ends. CDR3 residues: CASSIEGGPYQPQHF. Here the CDR3 DNA reads TGTGCCAGTAGTATAGAGGGAGGGCCTTATCAGCCCCAGCATTTT. The whole variable domain, filled in from reference TRBV19 and TRBJ1-5, reads DGGITQSPKYLFRKEGQNVTLSCEQNLNHDAMYWYRQDPGQGLRLIYYSQIVNDFQKGDIAEGYSVSREKKESFPLTVTSAQKNPTAFYLCASSIEGGPYQPQHFGDGTRLSIL.

This clonotype was seen only a few times. Since a much larger clone is just one base distant, this may be a read error. This sequence joins TRBV12-3 or TRBV12-4 and TRBJ2-7; D is unresolved. There are 11 residues in the CDR3. CDR3 nucleotide sequence: TGTGCCAGCAGTCCATTCCGCGAGCAGTGCTTC. The encoded protein is CASSPFREQCF.

A remark on this clonotype: The conserved final phenylalanine or tryptophan is absent from the CDR3, which likely points to a read error. This chain joins TRBV24-1 and TRBJ1-5; the D is unclear. V lost 5 bases to trimming and J lost 1 base, with 8 bases between them. The CDR3 is 14 amino acids. CDR1 is KGHDR and CDR2 is SFDVKD in the germline V gene. The CDR3 loop reads CATSVSDSNQPQHL. DNA of the CDR3: TGTGCCACCAGTGTCTCGGACAGCAATCAGCCCCAGCATTTA.

The rearrangement uses TRBV9 and TRBJ1-5; no firm D call. The length of the CDR3 is 15 residues. In germline, CDR1 is SGDLS, CDR2 YYNGEE. Between the trimmed V and J ends, which lost 5 bases and 1 base, there was a span of 13 bases. The chain's CDR3 is CASSLWLGSNQPQHF. The DNA for the CDR3 is TGTGCCAGCAGTTTGTGGCTAGGGAGCAATCAGCCCCAGCATTTT.

The gene calls are TRBV7-2 and TRBJ2-3; D remains unclear. Trimming pared 3 bases from V and 14 bases from J, leaving 12 bases between. The CDR3 has 11 amino acids. Germline lookup yields CDR1 SGHTA and CDR2 FQGNSA. CDR3 in amino acids: CASSFQARTYF. The CDR3 region has the DNA TGTGCCAGCAGCTTCCAAGCTAGAACGTATTTT.

This clonotype was seen at least ten times. The chain joins TRBV2 to TRBJ1-3; the D is unclear. The CDR3 has 13 residues. Germline lookup yields CDR1 SNHLY and CDR2 FYNNEI. Here the CDR3 reads CASAAESGNTIYF. The CDR3 DNA sequence: TGTGCGAGCGCCGCCGAGTCCGGAAACACCATATATTTT.

The V call is TRBV10-3, the J call TRBJ2-5, with 7 bases that match TRBD2. V trimming: 0 bases; J trimming: 5 bases; junction bases outside the gene matches: 12. Germline CDR1 ENHRY, CDR2 SYGVKD. This CDR3 comprises 17 residues. CDR3 sequence (DNA): TGTGCCATCAGTGAGTCCCTTGCGGGAGCGGGAATTGAGACCCAGTACTTC. Amino acids: CAISESLAGAGIETQYF.